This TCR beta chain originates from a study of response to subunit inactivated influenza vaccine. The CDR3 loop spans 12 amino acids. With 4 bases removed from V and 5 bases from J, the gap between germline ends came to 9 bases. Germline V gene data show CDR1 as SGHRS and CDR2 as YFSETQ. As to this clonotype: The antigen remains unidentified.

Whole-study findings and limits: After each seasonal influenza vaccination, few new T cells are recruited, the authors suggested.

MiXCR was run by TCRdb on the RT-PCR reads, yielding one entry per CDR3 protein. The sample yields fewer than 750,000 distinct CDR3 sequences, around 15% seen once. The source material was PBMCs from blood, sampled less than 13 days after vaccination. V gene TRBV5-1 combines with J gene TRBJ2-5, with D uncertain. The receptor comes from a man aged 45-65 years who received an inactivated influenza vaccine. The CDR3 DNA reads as TGCGCCAGCAGCCCGGCTTCCGAGACCCAGTACTTC. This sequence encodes CASSPASETQYF.